Following are 28 T cell receptor beta chains from one sample sequenced in a study of blood T cell repertoires in COVID-19. Produced via immunoSEQ multiplex PCR; TCRdb's table is partial and in-frame only. The sample contains about 180,000 clones, about 85% of which appear only once. Sequencing input: peripheral blood. These receptors all stem from a woman aged 30 to 39 with active or convalescent COVID-19.

The V gene is TRBV19, the J gene TRBJ1-6, with D tentatively TRBD1 (5 bases). With 2 bases removed from V and 7 bases from J, the gap between germline ends came to 12 bases. CDR1 is LNHDA, CDR2 SQIVND, per germline (reference sequence). The CDR3 runs 15 residues. The CDR3 DNA reads as TGTGCCAGTAGTATAAAGGGCAGGGCGAATTCACCCCTCCACTTT. As protein: CASSIKGRANSPLHF. Full variable domain (missing parts from reference TRBV19 and TRBJ1-6): DGGITQSPKYLFRKEGQNVTLSCEQNLNHDAMYWYRQDPGQGLRLIYYSQIVNDFQKGDIAEGYSVSREKKESFPLTVTSAQKNPTAFYLCASSIKGRANSPLHFGNGTRLTVT.

This clone appeared a few times. The J gene is TRBJ1-1, the V gene TRBV5-1; D ambiguous. Germline V gives CDR1 SGHRS, CDR2 YFSETQ. This CDR3 region has 13 residues. Trimming pared 4 bases from V and 3 bases from J, leaving 10 bases between. This chain's CDR3 is CASSREEDTEAFF. The CDR3 nucleotides read TGCGCCAGCAGCCGAGAGGAGGACACTGAAGCTTTCTTT.

The rearrangement joins TRBV28 to TRBJ1-1, with TRBD1 matching 7 bases. Germline V CDR1 and CDR2: MDHEN, SYDVKM. The CDR3 is made up of 14 amino acids. V was clipped by 7 bases and J by 9 bases; unmatched bases: 14. CDR3 nucleotide sequence: TGTGCCAGCACCATTATAAGGACAGGATCGAAAGCTTTCTTT. Translated: CASTIIRTGSKAFF.

The chain's CDR3 is CASSVATGISGGDTQYF. CDR3 nucleotide sequence: TGTGCCAGCAGCGTAGCTACAGGGATAAGCGGGGGAGATACGCAGTATTTT. The chain uses TRBV9 and TRBJ2-3; 8 bases fit TRBD2. The CDR3 runs to 17 residues. Germline V gives CDR1 SGDLS, CDR2 YYNGEE. Unmatched junction bases numbered 11, after V lost 0 bases and J lost 5 bases.

V and J are TRBV5-6 and TRBJ1-5; D might be TRBD1 (5 bases). CDR3 length equals 15 residues. Looked up from germline, CDR1 is SGHDT and CDR2 is YYEEEE. V was trimmed by 3 bases and J by 6 bases, leaving 16 bases between them. CDR3 residues: CASSWGTGPSQPQHF. Written as DNA, the CDR3 is TGTGCCAGCAGCTGGGGCACTGGGCCAAGTCAGCCCCAGCATTTT. The full variable domain, with the rest looked up from reference TRBV5-6 and TRBJ1-5, is DAGVTQSPTHLIKTRGQQVTLRCSPKSGHDTVSWYQQALGQGPQFIFQYYEEEERQRGNFPDRFSGHQFPNYSSELNVNALLLGDSALYLCASSWGTGPSQPQHFGDGTRLSIL.

V gene TRBV3-1 (or the pseudogene TRBV3-2) combines with J gene TRBJ2-2, with 11 nucleotides matching TRBD2. This CDR3 is built from 16 residues. Germline lookup yields CDR1 LGHDT and CDR2 YNNKEL (reference sequence). After removal of 5 bases from V and 2 bases from J, the junction contained 4 bases not matched to a gene. The CDR3: CASSKLAGDNTGELFF. CDR3 sequence (DNA): TGTGCCAGCAGCAAACTAGCGGGGGATAACACCGGGGAGCTGTTTTTT.

The chain joins TRBV6-4 to TRBJ1-5; D not certain. The germline gives CDR1 MRHNA, CDR2 SNTAGT. The CDR3 consists of 16 residues. The V end was cut by 4 bases, the J end by 4 bases, with 17 bases between. The CDR3 DNA follows: TGTGCCAGCAGTGGCCCGGGAAGAATAGGGAATCAGCCCCAGCATTTT. This gives the protein CASSGPGRIGNQPQHF.

The count of this clone is one. The sample carries other DNA sequences with the same CDR3. The V gene is TRBV18, the J gene TRBJ1-1; D is possibly TRBD1 (6 bases). The CDR3 covers 13 residues. The V gene's germline CDR1 is KGHSH and CDR2 LQKENI. V was trimmed by 5 bases and J by 2 bases, leaving 9 bases between them. This CDR3 reads CASSTGQNTEAFF. The CDR3 nucleotides are TGTGCCAGCTCAACGGGACAAAACACTGAAGCTTTCTTT.

This clone was observed a single time. The gene calls are TRBV25-1 and TRBJ1-4, with 10 nucleotides matching TRBD1. This CDR3 is 15 amino acids long. J lost 3 bases, V lost 3 bases, and 1 base had no gene match. Per the germline V gene, CDR1 is MGHDK and CDR2 is SYGVNS. The CDR3 spells CASSEGTGANEKLFF. CDR3 DNA sequence: TGTGCCAGCAGTGAGGGGACAGGGGCTAATGAAAAACTGTTTTTT.

This sequence joins TRBV25-1 and TRBJ2-7; the D is unclear. Germline CDR1 is MGHDK and CDR2 is SYGVNS. The CDR3 spans 14 residues. V gave up 3 bases and J gave up 2 bases, with 11 bases separating them. Here the CDR3 reads CASSEYDNPYEQYF. The CDR3 nucleotides are TGTGCCAGCAGTGAGTATGACAATCCCTACGAGCAGTACTTC.

V usage is TRBV7-9 and J usage is TRBJ1-1; D gene unclear. The CDR3 totals 12 residues. Trimming cost V 0 bases and J 10 bases, with 9 bases left between them. Germline V gene data show CDR1 as SEHNR and CDR2 as FQNEAQ (reference sequence). The DNA for the CDR3 is TGTGCCAGCAGCTTAGCGCCCCAGGTAGCTTTCTTT. This encodes CASSLAPQVAFF.

The genes are TRBV24-1 and TRBJ2-1, with 8 bases that match TRBD1. The germline CDR1 and CDR2 sequences are KGHDR and SFDVKD. Trimming took 3 bases from V and 10 from J; bases not matched to a gene: 10. The CDR3 sequence is 15 residues long. CDR3 in DNA: TGTGCCACCAGTGATCGGACAGGGTCTTGGGGGGAGCAGTTCTTC. It encodes CATSDRTGSWGEQFF.

About this clone: Other DNA sequences in this specimen translate into the identical CDR3. This chain links TRBV6-5 with TRBJ2-7; perhaps TRBD1 as D (5 bases). The CDR3 is 13 residues long. From germline, CDR1 is MNHEY and CDR2 SVGAGI. V lost 5 bases to trimming and J lost 2 bases, with 10 bases between them. CDR3 nucleotides: TGTGCCAGCAGTAGAGACAGCGCCTACGAGCAGTACTTC. Translated: CASSRDSAYEQYF.

This chain connects TRBV11-2 to TRBJ1-5, with D uncertain. Germline CDR1 is SGHAT and CDR2 is FQNNGV. The CDR3 sequence is 13 residues long. The V end was cut by 2 bases, the J end by 5 bases, with 7 bases between. CDR3 loop: CASSLSGDQPQHF. The CDR3 DNA reads TGTGCCAGCAGCTTAAGCGGGGATCAGCCCCAGCATTTT.

The V gene is TRBV28, the J gene TRBJ1-2; tentatively, D is TRBD1 (5 bases). The CDR3 is 20 amino acids. The V and J ends lost 0 bases and 4 bases respectively, with 27 bases between them. Germline CDR1 is MDHEN and CDR2 is SYDVKM. The chain's CDR3 is CASSLWDVTGMAGPSYGYTF. CDR3 nucleotide sequence: TGTGCCAGCAGTTTATGGGACGTCACAGGCATGGCAGGCCCATCCTATGGCTACACCTTC.

The gene calls are TRBV5-1 and TRBJ2-3; 11 bases are a match to TRBD2. The CDR3 length is 15 residues. The V gene end was trimmed by 5 bases and the J gene end by 6 bases; junction bases not matched to a gene: 8. Germline V lookup: CDR1 SGHRS, CDR2 YFSETQ. The CDR3 is CASRLGTSGRDTQYF. For the CDR3, the DNA is TGCGCCAGCAGACTAGGGACTAGCGGACGCGATACGCAGTATTTT.

This clone was counted between two and nine times. As DNA, the CDR3 is TGTGCCAGCAGTTTAGCGGGGGGGCCCTACAATGAGCAGTTCTTC. Its protein product is CASSLAGGPYNEQFF. The chain has TRBV4-2 and TRBJ2-1; 11 bases align to TRBD2. V lost 6 bases to trimming and J lost 2 bases; unmatched junction nucleotides: 3. The CDR3 has 15 amino acids. Per the germline V gene, CDR1 is LGHNA and CDR2 is YNFKEQ.

The rearrangement joins TRBV11-2 to TRBJ1-3; D is possibly TRBD1 (6 bases). V gave up 4 bases and J gave up 4 bases, with 17 bases separating them. Looked up from germline, CDR1 is SGHAT and CDR2 is FQNNGV. This CDR3 contains 16 residues. The CDR3 region is CASSSLRQGMGNTIYF. The CDR3 bases are TGTGCCAGCAGCTCGTTGAGGCAGGGGATGGGAAACACCATATATTTT.

The V call is TRBV2, the J call TRBJ2-5, with TRBD2 matching 8 bases. The ends lost 6 bases at V and 2 bases at J; junction bases unmatched: 5. The CDR3 runs 14 residues. Germline V CDR1 and CDR2: SNHLY, FYNNEI. CDR3 loop: CASRKTSGQETQYF. Here the CDR3 DNA reads TGTGCCAGCAGAAAAACTAGCGGACAAGAGACCCAGTACTTC.

The gene calls are TRBV11-2 and TRBJ2-7; possible D gene TRBD1, 5 bases. The germline gives CDR1 SGHAT, CDR2 FQNNGV. V lost 4 bases to trimming and J lost 2 bases, with 12 bases between them. The CDR3 is 14 amino acids. The CDR3 sequence is CASSSPVGAYEQYF. The CDR3 DNA reads as TGTGCCAGCAGCTCCCCAGTAGGGGCCTACGAGCAGTACTTC.

This chain joins TRBV9 and TRBJ1-6; D might be TRBD1 (5 bases). The CDR3 extends over 16 amino acids. In germline, CDR1 is SGDLS, CDR2 YYNGEE. Deletions cut 1 base from V and 4 bases from J, with 12 bases between. This CDR3 is CASSVQTELYNSPLHF. The CDR3 DNA reads TGTGCCAGCAGCGTACAGACAGAGCTTTATAATTCACCCCTCCACTTT.

The V gene is TRBV18, the J gene TRBJ1-2; TRBD1 matches 10 bases. Germline CDR1 KGHSH, CDR2 LQKENI. Germline trimming cut 4 bases from V and 4 bases from J; bases unmatched to any gene: 9. The CDR3 is made up of 16 amino acids. The CDR3 DNA sequence: TGTGCCAGCTCACGACAGGGACAGGGGTCGGGCTATGGCTACACCTTC. Encoded protein: CASSRQGQGSGYGYTF.

The chain joins TRBV6-5 to TRBJ1-1; tentatively, D is TRBD1 (6 bases). Germline assignment: CDR1 MNHEY and CDR2 SVGAGI. This CDR3 spans 13 amino acids. Between the trimmed V and J ends, which lost 7 bases and 1 base, there was a span of 10 bases. The CDR3 is CASIRDKNTEAFF. Here the CDR3 DNA reads TGTGCCAGCATCCGGGACAAGAACACTGAAGCTTTCTTT.

The chain recombines TRBV2 with TRBJ1-5; D gene uncertain. The germline V and J ends were trimmed by 7 bases and 2 bases, with 12 bases remaining between them. In germline, CDR1 is SNHLY, CDR2 FYNNEI. CDR3 length: 14 residues. CDR3 sequence (DNA): TGTGCCAGCACGGTCACTGCGGGCAATCAGCCCCAGCATTTT. It specifies CASTVTAGNQPQHF.

The V call is TRBV5-1, the J call TRBJ1-1; D gene uncertain. Germline V gene lookup returns CDR1 SGHRS and CDR2 YFSETQ. The CDR3 sequence is 15 residues long. Trimming left V 4 bases short and J 1 base short, with 14 bases between. The CDR3 coding sequence is TGCGCCAGCAGCGGCAGACAAACCGAGAACACTGAAGCTTTCTTT. This gives the protein CASSGRQTENTEAFF.

There are a few counts of this clone. The DNA of the CDR3 is TGTGCCAGCAGCCCCGATAGCGGGAGTCTAGAGACCCAGTACTTC. Protein sequence: CASSPDSGSLETQYF. The chain couples TRBV28 to TRBJ2-5; the match to TRBD2 covers 9 bases. The CDR3 has 15 residues. The ends lost 6 bases at V and 4 bases at J; junction bases unmatched: 9. Germline assignment: CDR1 MDHEN and CDR2 SYDVKM.

This clone occurred once. The V gene is TRBV6-6, the J gene TRBJ2-2; a weak D match, TRBD2 (6 bases). The CDR3 is 15 amino acids. V shed 2 bases and J shed 5 bases, with 12 bases lying between them. Per germline, CDR1 MNHNY and CDR2 SVGAGI (reference sequence). In DNA, the CDR3 is TGTGCCAGCAGTTACGGGGGACTGGTGACCGGGGAGCTGTTTTTT. It encodes CASSYGGLVTGELFF.

This clone was picked up a small number of times. The sample has other DNA sequences that encode this CDR3 too. The chain links TRBV28 to TRBJ1-2; possible D gene TRBD1, 5 bases. Per the germline V gene, CDR1 is MDHEN and CDR2 is SYDVKM. Trimming stripped 6 bases from V and 2 bases from J, with 10 bases between. There are 13 residues in the CDR3. CDR3: CASSLDRNYGYTF. The CDR3 region has the DNA TGTGCCAGCAGCCTTGACAGAAACTATGGCTACACCTTC.